This passage covers 6 T cell receptor beta chains from one sample sequenced in a study of shared clonotypes between healthy human individuals. The repertoire was sequenced with immunoSEQ multiplex PCR; TCRdb's copy has only in-frame clones and lacks some. The table includes about 1.1 million clones, 77% detected once. The source material was memory CD4+ T cells from PBMCs. Subset here: CD45RA-negative fraction. The source is a man aged 18 to 29 in good health. Some clones in this sample may be carry-over from other donors' samples.

This chain uses TRBV10-3 with TRBJ2-3; D is uncertain. This CDR3 has 11 amino acids. Germline V gives CDR1 ENHRY, CDR2 SYGVKD. The V end was cut by 1 base, the J end by 6 bases, with 2 bases between. CDR3 residues: CAISEFDTQYF. The CDR3 region has the DNA TGTGCCATCAGTGAGTTTGATACGCAGTATTTT.

This clone was picked up one time. The V and J genes are TRBV5-6 and TRBJ2-2, with D perhaps TRBD2 (8 bases). From germline, CDR1 is SGHDT and CDR2 YYEEEE. V lost 4 bases, J lost 4 bases, and 17 bases lay in between. The CDR3 has 16 residues. The CDR3 bases are TGTGCCAGCAGCGACCGGGGGGGACAGATCACCGGGGAGCTGTTTTTT. Encoded protein: CASSDRGGQITGELFF.

The chain combines TRBV6-5 with TRBJ2-7; possible D gene TRBD2, 6 bases. Germline CDR1 MNHEY, CDR2 SVGAGI. The ends were cut back, 4 bases at V and 4 bases at J, with 14 bases in the middle. This CDR3 has 14 amino acids. The CDR3 region has the DNA TGTGCCAGCAGTTCTTTCGGGAGACAGTACGAGCAGTACTTC. Translated, it gives CASSSFGRQYEQYF.

V gene TRBV5-1 combines with J gene TRBJ2-1, with D possibly TRBD2 on 6 matching bases. The CDR3 contains 16 residues. Germline V CDR1 and CDR2: SGHRS, YFSETQ. Trimming took 4 bases from V and 0 from J, leaving 14 bases between them. The CDR3 region is CASSTTSPSSYNEQFF. DNA for the CDR3: TGCGCCAGCAGCACTACTAGCCCATCCTCCTACAATGAGCAGTTCTTC.

The rearrangement joins TRBV6-6 to TRBJ1-1; D is unclear. The V end lost 4 bases, the J end lost 13 bases, and 10 bases lay between the germline ends. This CDR3 has 10 amino acids. CDR1 and CDR2 (germline): MNHNY, SVGAGI (reference sequence). CDR3 sequence: CASSSNLGFF. The CDR3 coding sequence is TGTGCCAGCAGTTCCAATTTAGGTTTCTTT.

This chain connects TRBV29-1 to TRBJ2-7; D possibly matches TRBD1 or TRBD2 (5 bases each). Germline lookup yields CDR1 SQVTM and CDR2 ANQGSEA. The CDR3 length is 14 residues. V was trimmed by 5 bases and J by 2 bases, leaving 16 bases between them. The CDR3 nucleotides read TGCAGCGTTTCAAAAAGCCGGGACCCCTACGAGCAGTACTTC. Translating it yields CSVSKSRDPYEQYF.